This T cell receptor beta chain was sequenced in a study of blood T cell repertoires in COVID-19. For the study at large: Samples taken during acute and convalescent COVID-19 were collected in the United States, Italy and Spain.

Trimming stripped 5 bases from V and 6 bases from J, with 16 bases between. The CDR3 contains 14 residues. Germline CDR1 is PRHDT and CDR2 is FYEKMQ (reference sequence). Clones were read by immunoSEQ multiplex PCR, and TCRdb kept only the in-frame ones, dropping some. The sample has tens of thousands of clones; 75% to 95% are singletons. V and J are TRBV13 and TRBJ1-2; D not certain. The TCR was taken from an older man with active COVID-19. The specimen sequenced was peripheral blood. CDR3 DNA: TGTGCCAGCAGCCTATACGTCGATTTGGATGGCTACACCTTC. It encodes CASSLYVDLDGYTF. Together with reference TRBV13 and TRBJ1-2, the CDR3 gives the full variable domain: AAGVIQSPRHLIKEKRETATLKCYPIPRHDTVYWYQQGPGQDPQFLISFYEKMQSDKGSIPDRFSAQQFSDYHSELNMSSLELGDSALYFCASSLYVDLDGYTFGSGTRLTVV.